These T cell receptor beta chains were read from a single sample in a study of blood T cell repertoires in COVID-19. Assay: immunoSEQ multiplex PCR; the TCRdb copy retains only in-frame clones and omits some. The sample holds around 400,000 clones; about 89% are singletons and the top ten take 10%. Sequenced material: peripheral blood. These receptors were taken from a woman aged 25 to 45 with COVID-19, enrolled during active disease. CDR3s include the opening cysteine and the closing phenylalanine or tryptophan. D genes are given only for firm matches. Clone size is not always given. Where it is, it says once, few, many or a class for expanded clones.

CDR3 length	clone size	D gene	J gene	V gene	CDR3 DNA	CDR3 protein
16	few	TRBD2	TRBJ2-1	TRBV28	TGTGCCAGCAGACCCGGACTAGCGGGAGGTTACGCTGAGCAGTTCTTC	CASRPGLAGGYAEQFF
16	NA	NA	TRBJ2-1	TRBV7-9	TGTGCCAGCAGCTTTAGATCGGGGAGTAAATTGAATGAGCAGTTCTTC	CASSFRSGSKLNEQFF
12	NA	NA	TRBJ2-7	TRBV12-3/TRBV12-4	TGTGCCAGCGGCCGGGACAACTACGAGCAGTACTTC	CASGRDNYEQYF
15	NA	TRBD1	TRBJ2-5	TRBV19	TGTGCCAGTAGTATCGACAGGGGCAACCAAGAGACCCAGTACTTC	CASSIDRGNQETQYF
14	NA	NA	TRBJ2-5	TRBV9	TGTGCCAGCAGCGCCACAGGGCGAGTAGAGACCCAGTACTTC	CASSATGRVETQYF
18	NA	TRBD2	TRBJ2-1	TRBV4-1	TGCGCCAGCAGCCACTATCACCCCGGCGGGATAGCGGGAGGTGAGCAGTTCTTC	CASSHYHPGGIAGGEQFF
14	NA	TRBD1	TRBJ1-5	TRBV5-1	TGCGCCAGCAGCTACAGGGGGCGGAATCAGCCCCAGCATTTT	CASSYRGRNQPQHF
17	NA	NA	TRBJ2-2	TRBV4-3	TGCGCCAGCAGCCAAGATAGTACAGGGAGGGAGGCCGGGGAGCTGTTTTTT	CASSQDSTGREAGELFF
12	NA	NA	TRBJ2-3	TRBV2	TGTGCCAGCAGCCCAGACACAGATACGCAGTATTTT	CASSPDTDTQYF
13	once	NA	TRBJ2-7	TRBV19	TGTGCCAGTAGTGACCAAAGGGGCTACGAGCAGTACTTC	CASSDQRGYEQYF
16	NA	NA	TRBJ2-7	TRBV11-2	TGTGCCAGCAGCTTAGCGGACTCCGGAGGCGGCTACGAGCAGTACTTC	CASSLADSGGGYEQYF
13	NA	NA	TRBJ2-7	TRBV24-1	TGTGCCACCAGTGATTTTGCGGGTTACGAGCAGTACTTC	CATSDFAGYEQYF
13	NA	NA	TRBJ1-2	TRBV6-1	TGTGCCAGCAGTGAAGCATGGCCCTATGGCTACACCTTC	CASSEAWPYGYTF
14	NA	NA	TRBJ2-7	TRBV18	TGTGCCAGCTCCCCCAGGGGATTCGGCTACGAGCAGTACTTC	CASSPRGFGYEQYF
20	NA	TRBD2	TRBJ2-7	TRBV18	TGTGCCAGCTCACCACCGGGGAGCGGGAGCGGAGGCTTCTTCACCAACGAGCAGTACTTC	CASSPPGSGSGGFFTNEQYF
15	NA	TRBD1	TRBJ2-5	TRBV2	TGTGCCAGCAGAAATATAGGGACAGCGCAAGAGACCCAGTACTTC	CASRNIGTAQETQYF
14	NA	NA	TRBJ2-2	TRBV4-3	TGCGCCAGCAGCCAAGGACACTTGGTGGGGGAGCTGTTTTTT	CASSQGHLVGELFF
15	once	NA	TRBJ2-1	TRBV29-1	TGCAGCGTCGTAAAGGGGGAGTTCGTCTACAATGAGCAGTTCTTC	CSVVKGEFVYNEQFF
19	once	TRBD2	TRBJ2-2	TRBV27	TGTGCCAGCAGCTTACTAGCGGGAGGGCCGGGTCTGAACACCGGGGAGCTGTTTTTT	CASSLLAGGPGLNTGELFF
13	NA	TRBD1	TRBJ2-7	TRBV28	TGTGCCAGCAGTTTGGGACAGCTCTACGAGCAGTACTTC	CASSLGQLYEQYF
12	few	NA	TRBJ2-7	TRBV11-2	TGTGCCAGCAGCTTACAGGGGTACGAGCAGTACTTC	CASSLQGYEQYF
15	NA	TRBD2	TRBJ2-1	TRBV11-2	TGTGCCAGCAGCTTAGGGAGGGGAGGGGACAATGAGCAGTTCTTC	CASSLGRGGDNEQFF
15	NA	NA	TRBJ1-2	TRBV11-2	TGTGCCAGCAGCCCGACCGACCAGAGGGTTAATGGCTACACCTTC	CASSPTDQRVNGYTF
15	NA	NA	TRBJ1-2	TRBV6-5	TGTGCCAGCAGTACCCGACAGGAACGATACTATGGCTACACCTTC	CASSTRQERYYGYTF
16	NA	TRBD2	TRBJ2-1	TRBV30	TGTGCCTGGAGTGTACCCGGAGTAGCGGGAGACAATGAGCAGTTCTTC	CAWSVPGVAGDNEQFF
12	few	TRBD1	TRBJ2-7	TRBV10-3	TGTGCCATCCGGGACAGGCAGAACGAGCAGTACTTC	CAIRDRQNEQYF
16	NA	TRBD2	TRBJ2-5	TRBV6-6	TGTGCCAGCAGTCCTAGCGGGAGTGGGGGACGGGAGACCCAGTACTTC	CASSPSGSGGRETQYF
14	NA	TRBD2	TRBJ2-1	TRBV5-1	TGCGCCAGCAGTTCCGGGACTAGCGGCAATGAGCAGTTCTTC	CASSSGTSGNEQFF
16	NA	TRBD2	TRBJ2-2	TRBV10-1	TGCGCCAGCAGTGAGTGGGGCGCGGGAGGGCCCGGGGAGCTGTTTTTT	CASSEWGAGGPGELFF
13	NA	NA	TRBJ2-7	TRBV5-6	TGTGCCAGCAGCTTGGGCCGGAGGTGGGAGCAGTACTTC	CASSLGRRWEQYF
13	few	NA	TRBJ2-7	TRBV19	TGTGCCAGTAGTCGCGAGAGTTCCTACGAGCAGTACTTC	CASSRESSYEQYF
17	NA	NA	TRBJ1-3	TRBV19	TGTGCCAGTATATCAGATGCCGGGACACACTCTGGAAACACCATATATTTT	CASISDAGTHSGNTIYF
12	NA	NA	TRBJ2-7	TRBV18	TGTGCCAGCTCACAACAGAATTACGAGCAGTACTTC	CASSQQNYEQYF
13	NA	NA	TRBJ2-2	TRBV6-5	TGTGCCAGCAGTTACGAGGGCACCGGGGAGCTGTTTTTT	CASSYEGTGELFF
15	NA	TRBD1	TRBJ2-2	TRBV19	TGTGCCAGTAGAAGGACAGGGGTTTCGACCGGGGAGCTGTTTTTT	CASRRTGVSTGELFF
16	NA	TRBD2	TRBJ2-1	TRBV5-1	TGCGCCAGCAGTCGCTTTCCGGGAGGGCCCTTGAATGAGCAGTTCTTC	CASSRFPGGPLNEQFF
13	NA	TRBD1	TRBJ2-5	TRBV15	TGTGCCACCAGCGACAGGGGGATTGAGACCCAGTACTTC	CATSDRGIETQYF
14	NA	NA	TRBJ1-2	TRBV4-1	TGCGCCAGCAGCCACCCGGGGGAACTCTATGGCTACACCTTC	CASSHPGELYGYTF
16	NA	TRBD2	TRBJ2-3	TRBV25-1	TGTGCCAGCAGTGTAGGGACTAGCGGAAGCACAGATACGCAGTATTTT	CASSVGTSGSTDTQYF
15	once	NA	TRBJ2-5	TRBV29-1	TGCAGCGCCGTTTTTCAATCTGAGTTTCTAGAGACCCAGTACTTC	CSAVFQSEFLETQYF
17	NA	TRBD1	TRBJ1-1	TRBV7-9	TGTGCCAGCACCCTTATCCGGGACAGGGGCCTGAACACTGAAGCTTTCTTT	CASTLIRDRGLNTEAFF
13	NA	NA	TRBJ2-5	TRBV5-4	TGTGCCAGCAGCCGGGGGAGTGGGGAGACCCAGTACTTC	CASSRGSGETQYF
17	once	NA	TRBJ2-5	TRBV7-9	TGTGCCAGCAGCTTAGGAGTTCAGGGGGGACTGCAAGAGACCCAGTACTTC	CASSLGVQGGLQETQYF
13	NA	NA	TRBJ2-2	TRBV11-2	TGTGCCAGCAGCAACACCTTCACCGGGGAGCTGTTTTTT	CASSNTFTGELFF
17	NA	TRBD1	TRBJ2-3	TRBV2	TGTGCCAGCAGTCGGGCTTGGGACAGATCTAGCACAGATACGCAGTATTTT	CASSRAWDRSSTDTQYF
17	NA	TRBD2	TRBJ2-3	TRBV9	TGTGCCAGCAGCGTAGCTCGCCAGCGGGGGAGCACAGATACGCAGTATTTT	CASSVARQRGSTDTQYF
13	NA	NA	TRBJ1-2	TRBV2	TGTGCCAGCAGCCCGGGGACTAACTATGGCTACACCTTC	CASSPGTNYGYTF